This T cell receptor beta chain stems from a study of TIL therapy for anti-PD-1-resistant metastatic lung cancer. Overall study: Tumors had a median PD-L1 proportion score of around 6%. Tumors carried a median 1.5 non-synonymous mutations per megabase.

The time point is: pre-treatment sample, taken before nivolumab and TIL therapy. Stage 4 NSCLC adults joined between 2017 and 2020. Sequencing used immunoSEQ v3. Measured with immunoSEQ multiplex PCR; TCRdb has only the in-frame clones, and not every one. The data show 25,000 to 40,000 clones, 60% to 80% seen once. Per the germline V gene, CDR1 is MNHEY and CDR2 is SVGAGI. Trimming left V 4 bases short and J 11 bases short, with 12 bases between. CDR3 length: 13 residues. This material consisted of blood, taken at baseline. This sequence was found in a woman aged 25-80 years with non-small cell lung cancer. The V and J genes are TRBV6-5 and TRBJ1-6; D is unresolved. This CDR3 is CASSWGDRAPLHF. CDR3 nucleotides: TGTGCCAGCAGTTGGGGAGATAGGGCACCCCTCCACTTT.